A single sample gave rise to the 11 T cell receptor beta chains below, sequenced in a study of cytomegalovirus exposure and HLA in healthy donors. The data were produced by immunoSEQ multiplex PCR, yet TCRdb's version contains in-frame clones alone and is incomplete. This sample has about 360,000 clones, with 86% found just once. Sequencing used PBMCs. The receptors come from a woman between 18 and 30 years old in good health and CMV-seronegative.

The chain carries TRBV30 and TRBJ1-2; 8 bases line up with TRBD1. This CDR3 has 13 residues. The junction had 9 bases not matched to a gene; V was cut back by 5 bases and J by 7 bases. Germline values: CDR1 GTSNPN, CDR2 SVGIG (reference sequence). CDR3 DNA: TGTGCCTGGCTTCCGGGACAGGTGCGTGGCTACACCTTC. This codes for CAWLPGQVRGYTF.

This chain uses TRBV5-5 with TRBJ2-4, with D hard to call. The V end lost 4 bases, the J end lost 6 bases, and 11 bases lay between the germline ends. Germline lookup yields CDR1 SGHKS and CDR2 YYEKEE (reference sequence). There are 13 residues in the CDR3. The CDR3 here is CASSLDRRNIQYF. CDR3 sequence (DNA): TGTGCCAGCAGCCTCGATCGGAGAAACATTCAGTACTTC.

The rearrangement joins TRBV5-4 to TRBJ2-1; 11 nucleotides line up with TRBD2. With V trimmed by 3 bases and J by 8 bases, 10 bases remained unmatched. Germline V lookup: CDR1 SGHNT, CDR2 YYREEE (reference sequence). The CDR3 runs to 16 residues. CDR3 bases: TGTGCCAGCAGCTCTCCGCTAGCGGGGGGTAACGATGAGCAGTTCTTC. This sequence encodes CASSSPLAGGNDEQFF.

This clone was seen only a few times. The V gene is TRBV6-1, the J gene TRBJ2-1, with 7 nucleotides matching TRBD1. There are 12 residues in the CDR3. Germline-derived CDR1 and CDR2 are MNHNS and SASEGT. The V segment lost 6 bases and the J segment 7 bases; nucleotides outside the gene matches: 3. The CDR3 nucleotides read TGTGCCAGCAGCAGGGGGTGGAATGAGCAGTTCTTC. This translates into CASSRGWNEQFF.

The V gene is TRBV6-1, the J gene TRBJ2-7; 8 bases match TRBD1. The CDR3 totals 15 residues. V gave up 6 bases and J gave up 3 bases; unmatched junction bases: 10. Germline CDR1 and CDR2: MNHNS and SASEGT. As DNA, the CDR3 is TGTGCCAGCAGCCCAGGACAGGGACCTTTCTACGAGCAGTACTTC. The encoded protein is CASSPGQGPFYEQYF.

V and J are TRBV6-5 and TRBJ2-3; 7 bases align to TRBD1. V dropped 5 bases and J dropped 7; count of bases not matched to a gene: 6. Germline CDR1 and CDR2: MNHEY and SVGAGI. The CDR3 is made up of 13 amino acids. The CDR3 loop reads CASSPPGQNTQYF. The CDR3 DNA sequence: TGTGCCAGCAGTCCACCGGGACAGAATACGCAGTATTTT.

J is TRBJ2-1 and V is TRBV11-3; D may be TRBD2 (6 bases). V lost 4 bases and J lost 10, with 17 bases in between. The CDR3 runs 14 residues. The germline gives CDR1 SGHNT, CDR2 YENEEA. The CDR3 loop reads CASSSRRSGGEQFF. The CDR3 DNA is TGTGCCAGCAGCTCCCGACGGAGCGGAGGGGAGCAGTTCTTC.

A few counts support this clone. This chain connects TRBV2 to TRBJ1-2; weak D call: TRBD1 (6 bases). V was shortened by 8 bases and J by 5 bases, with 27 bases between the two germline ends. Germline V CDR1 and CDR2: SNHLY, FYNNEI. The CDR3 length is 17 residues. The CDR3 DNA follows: TGTGCCAGCCGCCGAGGCGGGGGGGGCCCTTCTGGGTATGGCTACACCTTC. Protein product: CASRRGGGGPSGYGYTF.

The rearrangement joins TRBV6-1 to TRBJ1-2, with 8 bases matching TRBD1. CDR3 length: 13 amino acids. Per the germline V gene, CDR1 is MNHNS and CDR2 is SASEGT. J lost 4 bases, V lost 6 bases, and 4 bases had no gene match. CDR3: CASSDTGGYGYTF. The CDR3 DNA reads TGTGCCAGCAGCGACACAGGGGGCTATGGCTACACCTTC.

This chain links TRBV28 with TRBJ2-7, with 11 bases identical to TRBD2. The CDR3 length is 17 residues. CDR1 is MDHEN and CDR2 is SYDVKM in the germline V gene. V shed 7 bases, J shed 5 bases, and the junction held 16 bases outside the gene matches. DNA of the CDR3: TGTGCCAGCACCTTCCAGCTGACTAGCGGGGCCAGGGACGAGCAGTACTTC. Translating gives CASTFQLTSGARDEQYF. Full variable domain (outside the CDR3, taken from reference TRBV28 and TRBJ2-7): DVKVTQSSRYLVKRTGEKVFLECVQDMDHENMFWYRQDPGLGLRLIYFSYDVKMKEKGDIPEGYSVSREKKERFSLILESASTNQTSMYLCASTFQLTSGARDEQYFGPGTRLTVT.

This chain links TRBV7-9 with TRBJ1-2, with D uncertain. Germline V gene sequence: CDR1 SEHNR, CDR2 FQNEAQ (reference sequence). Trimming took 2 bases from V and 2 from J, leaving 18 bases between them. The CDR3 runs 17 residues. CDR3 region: CASSLPFDGDLNYGYTF. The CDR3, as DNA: TGTGCCAGCAGCTTACCCTTTGATGGAGATTTAAACTATGGCTACACCTTC.